This T cell receptor beta chain was profiled in a study of identical twins. On this clonotype: What it recognizes is unknown.

The CDR3 covers 17 residues. V was clipped by 5 bases and J by 2 bases, with 21 bases between them. The V gene's germline CDR1 is SGHNT and CDR2 YYREEE (reference sequence). cDNA molecules carried unique molecular identifiers, and template switching added a universal primer site. TCRdb reanalysed the 5' RACE reads using MiXCR and keeps one entry per CDR3 protein. Of hundreds of thousands of distinct CDR3 sequences in the sample, more than 9% are singletons; the top ten hold under 2%. Study-wide points: Compared with unrelated sharing, twin-shared out-of-frame alpha sequences had more low-probability sequences. Models predicted too little out-of-frame TCR alpha sharing in monozygotic twins. Cord blood beta clonotypes present at high abundance carried fewer insertions; no such pattern appeared in memory repertoires.

Another study also made use of these data, one on yellow fever vaccine responses in identical twins.

The V and J genes are TRBV5-4 and TRBJ2-3; possibly TRBD1 or TRBD2 for D (6 bases each). Sequenced: PBMCs. The origin of this receptor is a woman between 18 and 30 years old in good health. For the CDR3, the DNA is TGTGCCAGCAGTAAACTAGTAGGGGGAGGTCTCACAGATACGCAGTATTTT. Residues: CASSKLVGGGLTDTQYF.